Listed below are T cell receptor beta chains from one sample, sequenced in a study of Ad26.COV2.S vaccination and SARS-CoV-2 variants. The assay was immunoSEQ multiplex PCR, and TCRdb's table has in-frame clones only and misses some. Altogether under 600,000 clones are present, roughly 87% being singletons, with the ten largest covering 1.7%. This specimen consisted of peripheral blood, obtained in a trial of Ad26.COV2.S vaccine versus placebo. Source of these receptors: a person between 18 and 59 years old who received the Ad26.COV2.S COVID-19 vaccine or a placebo. The CDR3 runs from the conserved cysteine through the conserved F or W. The D gene is left open where the match is weak. A row's size may be missing; if present it is once, few, many or a size class.

abundance: -; d_gene: -; len: 16; v_gene: TRBV2; j_gene: TRBJ1-3; CDR3aa: CASSEAGVASGNTIYF; CDR3nt: TGTGCCAGCAGTGAAGCTGGGGTAGCCTCTGGAAACACCATATATTTT
abundance: -; d_gene: -; len: 16; v_gene: TRBV28; j_gene: TRBJ1-5; CDR3aa: CASRSAGGWRNQPQHF; CDR3nt: TGTGCCAGCAGGTCCGCGGGGGGTTGGCGCAATCAGCCCCAGCATTTT
abundance: -; d_gene: -; len: 14; v_gene: TRBV19; j_gene: TRBJ1-5; CDR3aa: CASSIVGGNQPQHF; CDR3nt: TGTGCCAGTAGTATAGTTGGGGGGAATCAGCCCCAGCATTTT
abundance: -; d_gene: -; len: 13; v_gene: TRBV27; j_gene: TRBJ1-3; CDR3aa: CASSSTSGNTIYF; CDR3nt: TGTGCCAGCAGCAGTACGTCCGGAAACACCATATATTTT
abundance: -; d_gene: -; len: 14; v_gene: TRBV6-5; j_gene: TRBJ1-5; CDR3aa: CASSPHGSNQPQHF; CDR3nt: TGTGCCAGCAGCCCCCACGGGAGCAATCAGCCCCAGCATTTT
abundance: -; d_gene: -; len: 16; v_gene: TRBV4-1; j_gene: TRBJ2-5; CDR3aa: CASSQTVGWRGETQYF; CDR3nt: TGCGCCAGCAGCCAAACTGTGGGGTGGCGAGGGGAGACCCAGTACTTC
abundance: -; d_gene: -; len: 16; v_gene: TRBV10-3; j_gene: TRBJ1-2; CDR3aa: CAISEVGWPAGYGYTF; CDR3nt: TGTGCCATCAGTGAGGTAGGGTGGCCCGCCGGCTATGGCTACACCTTC
abundance: -; d_gene: TRBD2; len: 15; v_gene: TRBV5-1; j_gene: TRBJ2-7; CDR3aa: CASNPMTSGGYEQYF; CDR3nt: TGCGCCAGCAACCCTATGACTAGCGGGGGGTACGAGCAGTACTTC
abundance: -; d_gene: -; len: 16; v_gene: TRBV11-2; j_gene: TRBJ2-7; CDR3aa: CASSSPSGTRSYEQYF; CDR3nt: TGTGCCAGCAGCTCGCCTTCCGGGACAAGGTCCTACGAGCAGTACTTC
abundance: -; d_gene: -; len: 15; v_gene: TRBV5-1; j_gene: TRBJ2-7; CDR3aa: CASSLAWGPSYEQYF; CDR3nt: TGCGCCAGCAGCTTAGCATGGGGACCTTCCTACGAGCAGTACTTC
abundance: few; d_gene: -; len: 12; v_gene: TRBV10-3; j_gene: TRBJ2-7; CDR3aa: CAASPIKYEQYF; CDR3nt: TGTGCCGCGTCCCCGATTAAATACGAGCAGTACTTC
abundance: -; d_gene: -; len: 13; v_gene: TRBV19; j_gene: TRBJ2-7; CDR3aa: CASARGGGYEQYF; CDR3nt: TGTGCCAGTGCGAGGGGAGGCGGGTACGAGCAGTACTTC
abundance: -; d_gene: -; len: 12; v_gene: TRBV11-2; j_gene: TRBJ2-2; CDR3aa: CASMLGSGELFF; CDR3nt: TGTGCCAGCATGCTAGGTTCCGGGGAGCTGTTTTTT
abundance: -; d_gene: -; len: 15; v_gene: TRBV27; j_gene: TRBJ1-5; CDR3aa: CASSPWTEPNQPQHF; CDR3nt: TGTGCCAGCAGTCCATGGACAGAACCCAATCAGCCCCAGCATTTT
abundance: -; d_gene: -; len: 15; v_gene: TRBV7-2; j_gene: TRBJ1-2; CDR3aa: CASSLEFGLHYGYTF; CDR3nt: TGTGCCAGCAGCTTAGAATTTGGACTTCACTATGGCTACACCTTC
abundance: -; d_gene: -; len: 18; v_gene: TRBV27; j_gene: TRBJ1-5; CDR3aa: CASSLPIPGQRSNQPQHF; CDR3nt: TGTGCCAGCAGTTTACCAATTCCGGGACAAAGGAGCAATCAGCCCCAGCATTTT
abundance: -; d_gene: -; len: 16; v_gene: TRBV2; j_gene: TRBJ1-2; CDR3aa: CASSAGAPNRGYGYTF; CDR3nt: TGTGCCAGCAGTGCGGGTGCCCCCAACAGAGGATATGGCTACACCTTC
abundance: few; d_gene: -; len: 16; v_gene: TRBV28; j_gene: TRBJ1-5; CDR3aa: CASSPVEQGFNQPQHF; CDR3nt: TGTGCCAGCAGTCCCGTCGAACAGGGATTTAATCAGCCCCAGCATTTT
abundance: -; d_gene: TRBD1; len: 18; v_gene: TRBV9; j_gene: TRBJ1-3; CDR3aa: CASSASGTARFSGNTIYF; CDR3nt: TGTGCCAGCAGCGCGTCCGGGACAGCTCGTTTCTCTGGAAACACCATATATTTT
abundance: -; d_gene: -; len: 14; v_gene: TRBV4-1; j_gene: TRBJ2-1; CDR3aa: CASSQATGFSEQFF; CDR3nt: TGCGCCAGCAGCCAAGCCACAGGGTTTAGTGAGCAGTTCTTC
abundance: -; d_gene: -; len: 14; v_gene: TRBV7-3; j_gene: TRBJ1-1; CDR3aa: CASSLNPGGVEAFF; CDR3nt: TGTGCCAGCAGCTTAAACCCAGGAGGGGTTGAAGCTTTCTTT
abundance: -; d_gene: TRBD2; len: 15; v_gene: TRBV6-5; j_gene: TRBJ2-1; CDR3aa: CASSYELAGVNEQFF; CDR3nt: TGTGCCAGCAGTTACGAGTTAGCGGGGGTCAATGAGCAGTTCTTC
abundance: -; d_gene: -; len: 14; v_gene: TRBV3-1/TRBV3-2; j_gene: TRBJ1-4; CDR3aa: CASSPGGGGEKLFF; CDR3nt: TGTGCCAGCAGCCCGGGGGGGGGAGGAGAAAAACTGTTTTTT
abundance: -; d_gene: TRBD1; len: 16; v_gene: TRBV13; j_gene: TRBJ1-1; CDR3aa: CASSPRQGWMDTEAFF; CDR3nt: TGTGCCAGCAGCCCCCGACAGGGGTGGATGGACACTGAAGCTTTCTTT
abundance: -; d_gene: -; len: 16; v_gene: TRBV7-8; j_gene: TRBJ1-2; CDR3aa: CASSLTATGTNYGYTF; CDR3nt: TGTGCCAGCAGCCTAACCGCAACTGGGACAAACTATGGCTACACCTTC
abundance: -; d_gene: TRBD2; len: 11; v_gene: TRBV5-8; j_gene: TRBJ2-1; CDR3aa: CASSRAGEKFF; CDR3nt: TGTGCCAGCAGCAGGGCGGGGGAGAAGTTCTTC
abundance: -; d_gene: -; len: 16; v_gene: TRBV24-1; j_gene: TRBJ2-5; CDR3aa: CATSDFGGRGVETQYF; CDR3nt: TGTGCCACCAGTGATTTTGGGGGGCGCGGAGTAGAGACCCAGTACTTC
abundance: -; d_gene: -; len: 15; v_gene: TRBV28; j_gene: TRBJ2-1; CDR3aa: CASSSPTGTYNEQFF; CDR3nt: TGTGCCAGCAGTTCCCCGACGGGGACCTACAATGAGCAGTTCTTC
abundance: -; d_gene: -; len: 14; v_gene: TRBV2; j_gene: TRBJ2-7; CDR3aa: CASIQGAFSYEQYF; CDR3nt: TGTGCCAGCATCCAGGGTGCCTTTTCCTACGAGCAGTACTTC
abundance: -; d_gene: TRBD2; len: 16; v_gene: TRBV9; j_gene: TRBJ2-2; CDR3aa: CASSVGAGESTGELFF; CDR3nt: TGTGCCAGCAGCGTAGGAGCGGGGGAGTCCACCGGGGAGCTGTTTTTT
abundance: -; d_gene: TRBD1; len: 14; v_gene: TRBV27; j_gene: TRBJ1-3; CDR3aa: CASSRGPSGNTIYF; CDR3nt: TGTGCCAGCAGCAGGGGGCCCTCTGGAAACACCATATATTTT
abundance: -; d_gene: TRBD2; len: 17; v_gene: TRBV4-1; j_gene: TRBJ2-1; CDR3aa: CASSQGQSGGIYNEQFF; CDR3nt: TGCGCCAGCAGCCAAGGTCAGAGCGGGGGAATCTACAATGAGCAGTTCTTC